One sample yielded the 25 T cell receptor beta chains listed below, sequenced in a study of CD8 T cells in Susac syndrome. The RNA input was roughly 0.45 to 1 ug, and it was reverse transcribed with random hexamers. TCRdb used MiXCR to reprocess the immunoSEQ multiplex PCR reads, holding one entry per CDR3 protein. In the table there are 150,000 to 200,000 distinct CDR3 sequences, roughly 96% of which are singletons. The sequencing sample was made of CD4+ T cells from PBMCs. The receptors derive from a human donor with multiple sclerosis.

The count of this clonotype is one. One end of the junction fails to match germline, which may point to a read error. The CDR3 DNA is TGCAGCGTCTCCGACAATGAGCAGTTCTTC. This encodes CSVSDNEQFF. V and J are TRBV29-1 and TRBJ2-1, with D hard to call. In germline, CDR1 is SQVTM, CDR2 ANQGSEA. This CDR3 contains 10 residues.

For the CDR3, the DNA is TGCAGCGTTCGACAGCTCCCGAACACTGAAGCTTTCTTT. Translating it yields CSVRQLPNTEAFF. The chain carries TRBV29-1 and TRBJ1-1, with a weak D call TRBD1 (5 bases). Germline V CDR1 and CDR2: SQVTM, ANQGSEA. V lost 5 bases and J lost 1, with 11 bases in between. The CDR3 is 13 residues long.

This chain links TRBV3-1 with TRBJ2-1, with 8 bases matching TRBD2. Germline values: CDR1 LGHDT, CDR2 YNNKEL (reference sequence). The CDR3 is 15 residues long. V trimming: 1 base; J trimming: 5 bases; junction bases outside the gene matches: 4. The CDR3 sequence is CASSQGSGGNNEQFF. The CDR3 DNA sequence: TGTGCCAGCAGCCAAGGAAGCGGGGGTAACAATGAGCAGTTCTTC.

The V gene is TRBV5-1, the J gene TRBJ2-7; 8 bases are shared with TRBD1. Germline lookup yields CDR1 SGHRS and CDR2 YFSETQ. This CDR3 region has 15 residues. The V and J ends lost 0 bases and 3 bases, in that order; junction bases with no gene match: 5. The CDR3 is CASSLEPGQVYEQYF. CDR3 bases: TGCGCCAGCAGCTTGGAACCGGGACAGGTCTACGAGCAGTACTTC.

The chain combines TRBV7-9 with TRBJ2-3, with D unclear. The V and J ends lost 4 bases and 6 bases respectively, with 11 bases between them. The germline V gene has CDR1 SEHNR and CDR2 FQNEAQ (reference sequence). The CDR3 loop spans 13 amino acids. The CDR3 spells CASSSPTRDTQYF. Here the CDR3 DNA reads TGTGCCAGCAGCTCCCCGACCCGGGATACGCAGTATTTT.

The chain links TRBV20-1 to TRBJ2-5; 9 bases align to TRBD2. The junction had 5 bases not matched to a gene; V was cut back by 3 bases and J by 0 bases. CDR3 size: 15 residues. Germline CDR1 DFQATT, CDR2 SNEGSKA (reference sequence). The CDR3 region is CSASPTSGYQETQYF. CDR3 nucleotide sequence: TGCAGTGCTAGCCCTACTAGCGGGTACCAAGAGACCCAGTACTTC.

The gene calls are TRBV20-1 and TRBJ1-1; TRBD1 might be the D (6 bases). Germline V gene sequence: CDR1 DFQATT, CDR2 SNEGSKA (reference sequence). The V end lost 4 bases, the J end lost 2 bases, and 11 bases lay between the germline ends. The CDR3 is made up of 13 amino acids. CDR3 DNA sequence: TGCAGTGCTATAGACAGGACTAACACTGAAGCTTTCTTT. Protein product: CSAIDRTNTEAFF.

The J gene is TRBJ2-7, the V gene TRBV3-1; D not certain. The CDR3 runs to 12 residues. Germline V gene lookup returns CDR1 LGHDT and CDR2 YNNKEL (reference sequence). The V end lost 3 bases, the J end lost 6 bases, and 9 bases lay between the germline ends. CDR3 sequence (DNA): TGTGCCAGCAGCCACGGGCTGAGCGAGCAGTACTTC. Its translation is CASSHGLSEQYF.

CDR3 protein: CATSRGFLNTEAFF. The DNA of the CDR3 is TGTGCCACCAGCAGAGGATTCTTAAACACTGAAGCTTTCTTT. This rearrangement joins TRBV15 to TRBJ1-1; D uncertain. Germline lookup yields CDR1 LNHNV and CDR2 YYDKDF (reference sequence). The CDR3 runs 14 residues. V dropped 1 base and J dropped 2 bases, with 8 bases sitting between them. The variable domain in full, with the rest retrieved from reference TRBV15 and TRBJ1-1, is DAMVIQNPRYQVTQFGKPVTLSCSQTLNHNVMYWYQQKSSQAPKLLFHYYDKDFNNEADTPDNFQSRRPNTSFCFLDIRSPGLGDTAMYLCATSRGFLNTEAFFGQGTRLTVV.

The CDR3 sequence: CASSREPIITQHF. The CDR3 nucleotides are TGTGCCAGCAGCCGAGAACCCATTATAACCCAGCATTTT. The J gene is TRBJ1-5, the V gene TRBV12-3 or TRBV12-4; no reliable D call. The CDR3 has 13 amino acids. Between the trimmed V and J ends, which lost 6 bases and 11 bases, there was a span of 17 bases.

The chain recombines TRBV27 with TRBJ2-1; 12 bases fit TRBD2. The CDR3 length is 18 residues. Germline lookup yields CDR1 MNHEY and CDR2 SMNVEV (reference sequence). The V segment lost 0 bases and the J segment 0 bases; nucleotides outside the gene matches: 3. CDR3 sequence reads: CASSLSGTSGFSYNEQFF. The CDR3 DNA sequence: TGTGCCAGCAGTTTATCTGGGACTAGCGGGTTCTCCTACAATGAGCAGTTCTTC.

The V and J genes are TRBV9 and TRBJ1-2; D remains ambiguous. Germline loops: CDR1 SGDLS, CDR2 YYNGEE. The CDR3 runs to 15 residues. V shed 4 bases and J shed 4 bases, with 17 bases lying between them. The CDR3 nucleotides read TGTGCCAGCAGCCCCCTCACAGACACATTCTATGGCTACACCTTC. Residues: CASSPLTDTFYGYTF.

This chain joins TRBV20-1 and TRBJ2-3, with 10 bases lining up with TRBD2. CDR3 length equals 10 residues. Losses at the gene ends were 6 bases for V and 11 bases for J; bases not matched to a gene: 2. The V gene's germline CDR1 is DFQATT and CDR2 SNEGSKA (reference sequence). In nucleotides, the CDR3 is TGCAGTGCCCGACTAGCGGGGCAGTATTTT. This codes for CSARLAGQYF.

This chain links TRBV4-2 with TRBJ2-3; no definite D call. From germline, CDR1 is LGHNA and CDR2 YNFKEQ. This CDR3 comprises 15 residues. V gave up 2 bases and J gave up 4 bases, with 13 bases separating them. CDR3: CASSQRSAGADTQYF. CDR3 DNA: TGTGCCAGCAGCCAAAGGAGCGCTGGAGCAGATACGCAGTATTTT.

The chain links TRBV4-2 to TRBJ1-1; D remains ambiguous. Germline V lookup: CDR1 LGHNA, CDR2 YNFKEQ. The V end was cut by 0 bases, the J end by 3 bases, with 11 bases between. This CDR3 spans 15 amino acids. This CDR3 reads CASSQDLGPDTEAFF. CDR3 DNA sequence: TGTGCCAGCAGCCAAGATTTAGGGCCGGACACTGAAGCTTTCTTT.

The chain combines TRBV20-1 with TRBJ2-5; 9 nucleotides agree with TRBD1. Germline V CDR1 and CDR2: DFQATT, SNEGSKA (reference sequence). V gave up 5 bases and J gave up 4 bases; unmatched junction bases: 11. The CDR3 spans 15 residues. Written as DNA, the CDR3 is TGCAGTGCTCGTACCGGACAGGGGTCCGGAGAGACCCAGTACTTC. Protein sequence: CSARTGQGSGETQYF.

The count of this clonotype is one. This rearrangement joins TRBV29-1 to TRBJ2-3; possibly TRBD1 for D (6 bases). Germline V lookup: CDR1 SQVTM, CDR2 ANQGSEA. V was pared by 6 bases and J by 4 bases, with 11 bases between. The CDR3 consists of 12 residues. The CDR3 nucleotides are TGCAGCGTCGAGGGGGTCCCAGATACGCAGTATTTT. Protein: CSVEGVPDTQYF.

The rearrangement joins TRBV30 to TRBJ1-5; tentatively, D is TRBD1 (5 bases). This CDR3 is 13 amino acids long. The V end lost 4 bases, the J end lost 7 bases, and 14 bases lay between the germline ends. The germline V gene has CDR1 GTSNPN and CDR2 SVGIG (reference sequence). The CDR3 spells CAWTPGSGQPQHF. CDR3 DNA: TGTGCCTGGACCCCAGGGAGCGGGCAGCCCCAGCATTTT.

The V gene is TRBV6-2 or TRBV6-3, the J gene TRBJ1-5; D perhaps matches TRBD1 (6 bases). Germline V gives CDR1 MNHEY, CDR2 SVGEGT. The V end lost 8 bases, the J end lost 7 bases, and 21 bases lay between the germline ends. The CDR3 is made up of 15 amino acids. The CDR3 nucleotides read TGTGCCAGCCTTCCTCGGGGGGGCCCTTGGCAGCCCCAGCATTTT. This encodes CASLPRGGPWQPQHF.

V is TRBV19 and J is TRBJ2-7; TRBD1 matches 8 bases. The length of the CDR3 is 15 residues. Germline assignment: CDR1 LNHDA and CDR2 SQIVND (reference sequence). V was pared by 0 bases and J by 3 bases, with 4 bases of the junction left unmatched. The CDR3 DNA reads TGTGCCAGTAGTATAGAGGGACAGGCTTACTACGAGCAGTACTTC. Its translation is CASSIEGQAYYEQYF.

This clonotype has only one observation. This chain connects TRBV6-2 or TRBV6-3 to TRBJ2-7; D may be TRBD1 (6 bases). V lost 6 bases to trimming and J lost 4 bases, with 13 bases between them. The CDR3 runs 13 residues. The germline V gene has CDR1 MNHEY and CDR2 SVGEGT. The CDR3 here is CASRSDSPYEQYF. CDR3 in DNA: TGTGCCAGCAGATCGGACAGTCCTTACGAGCAGTACTTC.

The CDR3 DNA sequence: TGTGCCAGCAGCTTAGGCCAATGGGATACCGCCGGCGAGCAGTACTTC. This codes for CASSLGQWDTAGEQYF. This chain links TRBV13 with TRBJ2-7; D gene unclear. CDR1 is PRHDT, CDR2 FYEKMQ, per germline (reference sequence). CDR3 length: 16 residues. Trimming cost V 0 bases and J 6 bases, with 18 bases left between them.

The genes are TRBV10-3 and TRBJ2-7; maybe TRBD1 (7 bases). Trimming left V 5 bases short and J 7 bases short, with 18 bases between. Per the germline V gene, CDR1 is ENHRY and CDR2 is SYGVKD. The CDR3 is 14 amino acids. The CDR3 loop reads CAISPQGGTEEQYF. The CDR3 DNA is TGTGCCATCAGTCCCCAGGGGGGAACGGAGGAGCAGTACTTC.

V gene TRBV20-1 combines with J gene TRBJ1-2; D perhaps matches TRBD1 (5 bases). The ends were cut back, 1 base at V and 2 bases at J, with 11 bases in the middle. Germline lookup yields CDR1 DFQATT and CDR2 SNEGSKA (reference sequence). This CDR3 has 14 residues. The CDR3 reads CSARGIKGNYGYTF. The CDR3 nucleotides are TGCAGTGCTAGAGGCATCAAGGGGAACTATGGCTACACCTTC.

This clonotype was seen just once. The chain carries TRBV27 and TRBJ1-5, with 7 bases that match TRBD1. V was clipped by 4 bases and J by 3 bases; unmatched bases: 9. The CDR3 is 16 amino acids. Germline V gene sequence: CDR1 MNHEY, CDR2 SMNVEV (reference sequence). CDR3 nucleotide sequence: TGTGCCAGCAGTTCCCGGGGACAGACCTCCAATCAGCCCCAGCATTTT. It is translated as CASSSRGQTSNQPQHF.